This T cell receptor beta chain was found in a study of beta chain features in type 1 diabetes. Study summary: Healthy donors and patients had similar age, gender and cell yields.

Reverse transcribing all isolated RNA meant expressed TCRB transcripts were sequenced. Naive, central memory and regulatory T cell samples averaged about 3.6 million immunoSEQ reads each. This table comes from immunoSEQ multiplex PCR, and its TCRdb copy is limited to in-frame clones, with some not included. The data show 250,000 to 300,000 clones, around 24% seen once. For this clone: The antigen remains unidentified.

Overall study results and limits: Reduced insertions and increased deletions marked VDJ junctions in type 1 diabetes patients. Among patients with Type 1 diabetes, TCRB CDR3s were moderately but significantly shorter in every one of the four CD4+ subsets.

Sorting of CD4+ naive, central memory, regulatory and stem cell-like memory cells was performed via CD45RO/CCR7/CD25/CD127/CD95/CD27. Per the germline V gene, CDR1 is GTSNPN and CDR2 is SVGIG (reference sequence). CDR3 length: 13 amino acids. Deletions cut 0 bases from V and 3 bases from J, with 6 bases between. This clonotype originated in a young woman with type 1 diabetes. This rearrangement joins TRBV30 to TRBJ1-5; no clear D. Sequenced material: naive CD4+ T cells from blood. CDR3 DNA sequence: TGTGCCTGGAGTGTACAGACCAATCAGCCCCAGCATTTT. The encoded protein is CAWSVQTNQPQHF.